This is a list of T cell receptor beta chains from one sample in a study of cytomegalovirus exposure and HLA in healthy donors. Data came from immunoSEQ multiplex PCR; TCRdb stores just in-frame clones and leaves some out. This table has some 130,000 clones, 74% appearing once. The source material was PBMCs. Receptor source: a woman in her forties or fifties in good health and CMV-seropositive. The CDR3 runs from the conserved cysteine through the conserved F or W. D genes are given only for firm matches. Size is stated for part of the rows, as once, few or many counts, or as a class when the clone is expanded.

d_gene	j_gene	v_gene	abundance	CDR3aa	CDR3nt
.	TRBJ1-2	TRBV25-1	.	CASRGPNYGYTF	TGTGCCAGCAGGGGGCCCAACTATGGCTACACCTTC
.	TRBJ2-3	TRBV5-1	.	CASSLRSGDTQYF	TGCGCCAGCAGCCTTCGCTCGGGAGATACGCAGTATTTT
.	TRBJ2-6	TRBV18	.	CASSPSVSGANVLTF	TGTGCCAGCTCACCATCAGTCTCTGGGGCCAACGTCCTGACTTTC
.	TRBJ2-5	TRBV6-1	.	CASSRDTVGKGTQYF	TGTGCCAGCAGCCGGGACACCGTGGGAAAAGGAACCCAGTACTTC
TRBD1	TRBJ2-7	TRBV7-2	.	CASSIPGTGKTYEQYF	TGTGCCAGCAGCATACCCGGGACAGGGAAAACCTACGAGCAGTACTTC
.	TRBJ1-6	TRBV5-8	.	CASSFQWNSPLHF	TGTGCCAGCAGCTTCCAGTGGAATTCACCCCTCCACTTT
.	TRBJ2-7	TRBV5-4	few	CASSPDRQPTYEQYF	TGTGCCAGCAGCCCTGACCGACAGCCCACCTACGAGCAGTACTTC
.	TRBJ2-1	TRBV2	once	CASSLDGGFSNNEQFF	TGTGCCAGCAGCCTCGATGGGGGCTTCTCGAACAATGAGCAGTTCTTC
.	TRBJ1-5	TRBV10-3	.	CAFRGSPTNQPQHF	TGTGCCTTCCGAGGGAGTCCCACCAATCAGCCCCAGCATTTT
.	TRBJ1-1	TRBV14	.	CASSQDPREAAFF	TGTGCCAGCAGCCAAGATCCGCGGGAGGCGGCTTTCTTT
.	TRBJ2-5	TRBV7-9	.	CASSQYGETQYF	TGTGCCAGCAGCCAATACGGAGAGACCCAGTACTTC
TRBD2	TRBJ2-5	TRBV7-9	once	CASSLSGGPQETQYF	TGTGCCAGCAGCTTAAGCGGGGGACCTCAAGAGACCCAGTACTTC
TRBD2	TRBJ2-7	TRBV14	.	CASSRGGEQYF	TGTGCCAGCAGCCGGGGGGGCGAGCAGTACTTC
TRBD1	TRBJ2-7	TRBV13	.	CASSPGQGRYEQYF	TGTGCCAGCAGCCCCGGACAGGGCCGCTACGAGCAGTACTTC
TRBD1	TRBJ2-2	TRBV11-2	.	CASSLAPGWDRGYTGELFF	TGTGCCAGCAGCTTAGCCCCCGGGTGGGACAGGGGTTATACCGGGGAGCTGTTTTTT
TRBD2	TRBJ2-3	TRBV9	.	CASSVAGGRTDTQYF	TGTGCCAGCAGCGTCGCGGGGGGGCGCACAGATACGCAGTATTTT
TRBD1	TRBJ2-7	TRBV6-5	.	CASKSRQGVYEQYF	TGTGCCAGCAAGAGCCGACAGGGCGTCTACGAGCAGTACTTC
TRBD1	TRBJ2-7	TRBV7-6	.	CASSSQGGIDEQYF	TGTGCCAGCAGTTCACAGGGGGGAATCGACGAGCAGTACTTC
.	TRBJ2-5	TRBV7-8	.	CASSHGSVQETQYF	TGTGCCAGCAGCCACGGGAGCGTCCAAGAGACCCAGTACTTC
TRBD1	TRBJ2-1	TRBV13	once	CASSLTGNTYNEQFF	TGTGCCAGCAGCTTGACAGGGAATACCTACAATGAGCAGTTCTTC
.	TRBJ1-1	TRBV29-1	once	CSVVDPGTEAFF	TGCAGCGTTGTGGACCCGGGGACTGAAGCTTTCTTT
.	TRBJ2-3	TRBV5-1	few	CATRTDWPPDTQYF	TGCGCCACTCGCACAGATTGGCCCCCAGATACGCAGTATTTT
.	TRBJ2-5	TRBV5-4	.	CASSLETTPGRQETQYF	TGTGCCAGCAGCTTAGAAACGACCCCAGGGCGGCAAGAGACCCAGTACTTC
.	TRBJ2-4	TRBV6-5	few	CASSPTGAKNIQYF	TGTGCCAGCAGTCCCACGGGAGCCAAAAACATTCAGTACTTC
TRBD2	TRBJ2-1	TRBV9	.	CASSVYVAGGSYYNEQFF	TGTGCCAGCAGCGTATATGTCGCGGGGGGCTCATACTACAATGAGCAGTTCTTC
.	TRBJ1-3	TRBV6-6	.	CASSYPPQIEGNTIYF	TGTGCCAGCAGTTACCCTCCACAGATCGAAGGAAACACCATATATTTT
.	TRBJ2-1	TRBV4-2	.	CASREDLGYNEQFF	TGTGCCAGCAGGGAGGACCTGGGCTACAATGAGCAGTTCTTC
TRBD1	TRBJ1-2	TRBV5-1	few	CASSLPGQTRGYTF	TGCGCCAGCAGCTTACCGGGACAGACTAGGGGCTACACCTTC
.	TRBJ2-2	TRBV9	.	CASSDRGNTGELFF	TGTGCCAGCAGCGACCGGGGGAACACCGGGGAGCTGTTTTTT
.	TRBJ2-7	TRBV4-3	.	CASSQGSGAYEQYF	TGCGCCAGCAGCCAAGGCTCCGGAGCCTACGAGCAGTACTTC
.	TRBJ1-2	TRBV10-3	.	CAISESREGYTF	TGTGCCATCAGTGAGTCTAGGGAGGGCTACACCTTC
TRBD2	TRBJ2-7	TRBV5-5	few	CASSGGLAGVWEQYF	TGTGCCAGCAGCGGGGGACTAGCGGGAGTATGGGAGCAGTACTTC
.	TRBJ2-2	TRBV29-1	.	CSVEVRAAGELFF	TGCAGCGTTGAGGTCAGGGCCGCCGGGGAGCTGTTTTTT
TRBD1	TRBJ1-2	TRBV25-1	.	CASSPTGVNGYTF	TGTGCCAGCAGCCCCACAGGGGTCAATGGCTACACCTTC
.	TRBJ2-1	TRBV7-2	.	CASSLQSQGRQFF	TGTGCCAGCAGCTTACAGTCGCAGGGAAGGCAGTTCTTC
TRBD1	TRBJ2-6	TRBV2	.	CARTLDRGSGANVLTF	TGTGCCAGAACCTTGGACAGGGGGTCTGGGGCCAACGTCCTGACTTTC
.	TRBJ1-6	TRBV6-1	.	CASRVQGRNSPLHF	TGTGCCAGCAGGGTACAGGGACGGAATTCACCCCTCCACTTT
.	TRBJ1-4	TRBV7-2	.	CASSYTARDNEKLFF	TGTGCCAGCAGCTACACGGCCAGGGATAATGAAAAACTGTTTTTT
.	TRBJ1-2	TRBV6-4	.	CASSREPGNYGYTF	TGTGCCAGCAGTCGAGAACCGGGGAACTATGGCTACACCTTC
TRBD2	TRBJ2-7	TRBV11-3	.	CASSLGEAGGSRQYF	TGTGCCAGCAGCTTAGGCGAAGCCGGGGGGTCGCGGCAGTACTTC
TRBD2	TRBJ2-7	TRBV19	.	CASGTSGVYEQYF	TGTGCCAGTGGGACTAGCGGAGTCTACGAGCAGTACTTC
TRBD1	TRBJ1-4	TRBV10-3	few	CAISEGNRGRSNEKLFF	TGTGCCATCAGTGAGGGGAACAGGGGGCGATCTAATGAAAAACTGTTTTTT